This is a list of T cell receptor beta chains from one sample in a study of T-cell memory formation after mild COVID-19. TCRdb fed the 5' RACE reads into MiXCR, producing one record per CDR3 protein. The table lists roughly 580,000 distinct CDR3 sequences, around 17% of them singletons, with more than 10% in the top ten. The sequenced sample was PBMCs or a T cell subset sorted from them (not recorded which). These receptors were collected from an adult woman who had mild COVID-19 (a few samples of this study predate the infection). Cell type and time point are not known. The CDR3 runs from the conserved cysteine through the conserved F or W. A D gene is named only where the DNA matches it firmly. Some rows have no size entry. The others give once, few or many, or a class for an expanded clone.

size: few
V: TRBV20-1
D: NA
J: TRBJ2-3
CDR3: CSALPKMASDGMDTQYF
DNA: TGCAGTGCTCTCCCCAAAATGGCCAGCGATGGGATGGATACGCAGTATTTT

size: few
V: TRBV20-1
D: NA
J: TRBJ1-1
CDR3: CSAIHGQNTEAFF
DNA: TGCAGTGCTATCCACGGACAGAACACTGAAGCTTTCTTT

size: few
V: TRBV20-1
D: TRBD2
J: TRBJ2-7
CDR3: CSASRPAGGYSYEQYF
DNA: TGCAGTGCTTCGAGACCAGCGGGAGGTTATTCCTACGAGCAGTACTTC

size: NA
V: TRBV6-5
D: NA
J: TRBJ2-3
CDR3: CASSLRGTGTDTQYF
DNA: TGTGCCAGCAGTCTCCGGGGGACGGGCACAGATACGCAGTATTTT

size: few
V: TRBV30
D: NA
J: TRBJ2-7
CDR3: CAWSGDSYEQYF
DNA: TGTGCCTGGAGTGGCGACAGCTACGAGCAGTACTTC

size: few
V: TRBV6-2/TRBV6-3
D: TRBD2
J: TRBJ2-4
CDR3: CASRDIAGGPAKNIQYF
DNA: TGTGCCAGCAGGGATATAGCGGGAGGGCCGGCCAAAAACATTCAGTACTTC

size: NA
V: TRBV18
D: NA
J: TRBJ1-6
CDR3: CASSPGSSSYNSPLHF
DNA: TGTGCCAGCTCACCTGGTTCGAGCTCCTATAATTCACCCCTCCACTTT

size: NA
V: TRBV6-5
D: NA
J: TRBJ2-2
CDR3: CASSYSIVWGITGELFF
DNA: TGTGCCAGCAGTTACTCGATTGTCTGGGGAATCACCGGGGAGCTGTTTTTT

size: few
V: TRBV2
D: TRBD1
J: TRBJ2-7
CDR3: CASSALGQGYYEQYF
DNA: TGTGCCAGCAGTGCTCTAGGACAGGGGTATTACGAGCAGTACTTC

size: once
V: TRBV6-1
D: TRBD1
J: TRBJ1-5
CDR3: CASSEGTGRSQPQHF
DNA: TGTGCCAGCAGTGAAGGGACAGGGAGAAGTCAGCCCCAGCATTTT

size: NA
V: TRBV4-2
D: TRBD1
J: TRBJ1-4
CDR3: CASSQDLVQGRNEKLFF
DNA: TGTGCCAGCAGCCAAGATTTAGTACAGGGGCGTAATGAAAAACTGTTTTTT

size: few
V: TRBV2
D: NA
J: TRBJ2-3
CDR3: CASSKRVTYTDTQYF
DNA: TGTGCCAGCTCCAAGCGGGTCACATACACAGATACGCAGTATTTT

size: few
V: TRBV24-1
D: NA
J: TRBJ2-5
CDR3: CATSDFGAQYF
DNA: TGTGCCACCAGTGATTTTGGGGCCCAGTACTTC

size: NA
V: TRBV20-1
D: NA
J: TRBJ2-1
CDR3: CSASPDYGEQFF
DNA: TGCAGTGCTAGTCCGGACTACGGTGAGCAGTTCTTC

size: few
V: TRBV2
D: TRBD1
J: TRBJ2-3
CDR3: CASSELGQAGDTQYF
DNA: TGTGCCAGCAGTGAGCTGGGACAGGCGGGAGATACGCAGTATTTT

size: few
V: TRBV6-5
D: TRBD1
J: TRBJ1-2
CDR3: CASSWRQGLDGYTF
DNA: TGTGCCAGCAGTTGGCGACAGGGTCTTGATGGCTACACCTTC

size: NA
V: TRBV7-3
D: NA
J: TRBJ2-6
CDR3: CASSFVSVGANVLTF
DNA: TGTGCCAGCAGCTTTGTCTCAGTTGGGGCCAACGTCCTGACTTTC

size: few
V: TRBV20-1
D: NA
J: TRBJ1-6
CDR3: CSAQHAGDRRNSPLHF
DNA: TGCAGTGCCCAACACGCAGGGGATCGACGAAATTCACCCCTCCACTTT

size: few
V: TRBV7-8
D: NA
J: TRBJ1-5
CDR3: CASSSSNSNQPQHF
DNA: TGTGCCAGCAGCTCCTCAAATAGCAATCAGCCCCAGCATTTT

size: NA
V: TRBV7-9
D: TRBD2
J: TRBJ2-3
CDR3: CASSLAEAGFGTDTQYF
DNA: TGTGCCAGCAGCTTAGCAGAAGCGGGATTTGGTACAGATACGCAGTATTTT

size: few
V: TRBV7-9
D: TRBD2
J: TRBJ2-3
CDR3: CASSLGSGGSTDTQYF
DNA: TGTGCCAGCAGCTTAGGCTCGGGAGGTAGCACAGATACGCAGTATTTT

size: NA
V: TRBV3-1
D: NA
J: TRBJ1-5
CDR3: CASSHQTGKKDQPQHF
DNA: TGTGCCAGCAGCCATCAAACAGGGAAGAAAGATCAGCCCCAGCATTTT

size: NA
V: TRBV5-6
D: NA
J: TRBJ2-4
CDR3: CASSLAVGIQYF
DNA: TGTGCCAGCAGCTTGGCCGTGGGCATTCAGTACTTC

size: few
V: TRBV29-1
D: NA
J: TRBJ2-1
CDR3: CSVEVNEQFF
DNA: TGCAGCGTTGAAGTTAATGAGCAGTTCTTC

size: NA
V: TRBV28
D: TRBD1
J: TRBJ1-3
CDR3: CASRFKDRVLQVFSGNTIYF
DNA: TGTGCCAGCAGATTCAAAGACAGGGTCTTACAGGTCTTCTCTGGAAACACCATATATTTT

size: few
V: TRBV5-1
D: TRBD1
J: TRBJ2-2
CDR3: CASSTRTGLAGELFF
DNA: TGCGCCAGCAGCACCCGGACAGGGCTCGCCGGGGAGCTGTTTTTT

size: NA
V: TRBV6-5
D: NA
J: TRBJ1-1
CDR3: CASSSPFQGEAFF
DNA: TGTGCCAGCAGTTCCCCCTTTCAGGGGGAAGCTTTCTTT

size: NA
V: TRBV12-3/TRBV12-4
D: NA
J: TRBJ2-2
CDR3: CASSSLGLYGELFF
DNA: TGTGCCAGCAGTTCCCTAGGTTTATACGGGGAGCTGTTTTTT

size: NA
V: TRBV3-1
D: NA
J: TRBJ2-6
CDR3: CASSPNPGANVLTF
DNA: TGTGCCAGCAGCCCCAATCCCGGGGCCAACGTCCTGACTTTC

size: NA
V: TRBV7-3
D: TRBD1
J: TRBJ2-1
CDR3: CASSKQGADEQFF
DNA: TGTGCCAGCAGCAAACAGGGGGCGGATGAGCAGTTCTTC

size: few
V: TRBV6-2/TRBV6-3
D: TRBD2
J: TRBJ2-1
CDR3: CASSSPVAGRYNEQFF
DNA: TGTGCCAGCAGTTCCCCAGTAGCGGGACGTTACAATGAGCAGTTCTTC

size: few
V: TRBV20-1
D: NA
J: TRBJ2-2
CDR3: CSAGGVSTGELFF
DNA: TGCAGTGCCGGGGGTGTGAGCACCGGGGAGCTGTTTTTT

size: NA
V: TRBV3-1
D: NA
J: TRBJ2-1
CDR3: CASTLDRSWVNEQFF
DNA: TGTGCCAGCACCCTTGACAGGTCGTGGGTCAATGAGCAGTTCTTC

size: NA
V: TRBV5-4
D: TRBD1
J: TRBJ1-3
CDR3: CASSSTGGDTIHF
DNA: TGTGCCAGCAGCTCAACAGGGGGTGACACCATACATTTT

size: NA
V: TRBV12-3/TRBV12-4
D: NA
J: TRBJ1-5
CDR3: CASSRRTLLYDQPQHF
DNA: TGTGCCAGCAGCCGACGGACACTTCTCTATGATCAGCCCCAGCATTTT

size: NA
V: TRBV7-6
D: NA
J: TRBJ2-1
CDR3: CASSPIGGRGDEQFF
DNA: TGTGCCAGCAGCCCTATCGGGGGAAGAGGCGATGAGCAGTTCTTC

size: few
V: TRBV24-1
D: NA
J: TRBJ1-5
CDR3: CATSDYPGAQEPQHF
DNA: TGTGCCACCAGTGATTACCCAGGGGCGCAGGAGCCCCAGCATTTT

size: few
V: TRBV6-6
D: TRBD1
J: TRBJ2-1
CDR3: CASRAPGQAHNEQFF
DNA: TGTGCCAGCAGAGCACCGGGACAGGCACACAATGAGCAGTTCTTC

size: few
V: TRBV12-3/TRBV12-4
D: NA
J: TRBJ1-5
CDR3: CASTMRVGSNQPQHF
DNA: TGTGCCAGCACCATGAGGGTGGGAAGCAATCAGCCCCAGCATTTT

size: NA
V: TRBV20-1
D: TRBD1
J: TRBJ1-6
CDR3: CSAPRGQYNSPLHF
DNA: TGCAGTGCTCCCAGGGGGCAGTATAATTCACCCCTCCACTTT

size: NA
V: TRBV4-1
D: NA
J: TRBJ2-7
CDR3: CASSPITWKSSYEQYF
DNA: TGCGCCAGCAGCCCGATCACGTGGAAATCCTCCTACGAGCAGTACTTC

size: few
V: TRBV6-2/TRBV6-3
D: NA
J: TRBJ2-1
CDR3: CASSLLSGRNEQFF
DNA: TGTGCCAGCAGTCTTTTATCAGGACGAAATGAGCAGTTCTTC

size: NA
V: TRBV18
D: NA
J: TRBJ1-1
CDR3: CASSPPGGENTEAFF
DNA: TGTGCCAGCTCACCACCGGGGGGGGAGAACACTGAAGCTTTCTTT

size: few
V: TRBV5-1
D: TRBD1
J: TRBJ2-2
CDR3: CASSLGQGAFLNTGELFF
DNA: TGCGCCAGCAGCTTGGGACAGGGGGCGTTTTTGAACACCGGGGAGCTGTTTTTT

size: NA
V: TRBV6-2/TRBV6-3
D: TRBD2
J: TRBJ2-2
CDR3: CASSWISGRARRTGELFF
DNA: TGTGCCAGCAGTTGGATTAGCGGGAGGGCCCGGCGAACCGGGGAGCTGTTTTTT

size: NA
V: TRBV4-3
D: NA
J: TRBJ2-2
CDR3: CASSQDRGQRVNTGELFF
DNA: TGCGCCAGCAGCCAAGATCGAGGCCAGCGGGTGAACACCGGGGAGCTGTTTTTT

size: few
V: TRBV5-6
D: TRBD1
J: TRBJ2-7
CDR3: CASSLLPGQGDYEQYF
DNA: TGTGCCAGCAGCTTACTCCCGGGACAGGGAGATTACGAGCAGTACTTC

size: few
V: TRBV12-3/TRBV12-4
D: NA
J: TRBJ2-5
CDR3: CASSFVGVQETQYF
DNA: TGTGCCAGCAGTTTCGTGGGGGTCCAAGAGACCCAGTACTTC

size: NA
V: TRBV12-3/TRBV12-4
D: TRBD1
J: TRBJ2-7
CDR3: CASSRAGTGDEQYF
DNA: TGTGCCAGCAGTCGAGCCGGGACAGGGGACGAGCAGTACTTC

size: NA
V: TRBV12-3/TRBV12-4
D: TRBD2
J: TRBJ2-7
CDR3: CASSLRTSGVYEQYF
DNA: TGTGCCAGCAGTCTCCGGACTAGCGGAGTCTACGAGCAGTACTTC

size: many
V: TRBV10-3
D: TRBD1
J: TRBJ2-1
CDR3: CATIDRVGSYNEQFF
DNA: TGTGCCACGATAGACAGGGTAGGATCCTACAATGAGCAGTTCTTC

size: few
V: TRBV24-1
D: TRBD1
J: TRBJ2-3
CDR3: CATSDLGGRRDTQYF
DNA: TGTGCCACCAGTGATTTAGGGGGCAGGAGAGATACGCAGTATTTT

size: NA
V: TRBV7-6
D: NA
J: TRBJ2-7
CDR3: CASSSTNYEQYF
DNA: TGTGCCAGCAGCTCCACCAATTACGAGCAGTACTTC

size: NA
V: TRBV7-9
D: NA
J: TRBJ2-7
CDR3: CASSLETLSVAGQYF
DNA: TGTGCCAGCAGCTTAGAAACCCTAAGCGTTGCTGGGCAGTACTTC

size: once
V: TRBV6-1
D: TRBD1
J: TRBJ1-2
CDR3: CASSEPGQGHYGYTF
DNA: TGTGCCAGCTCTGAACCGGGACAGGGACACTATGGCTACACCTTC

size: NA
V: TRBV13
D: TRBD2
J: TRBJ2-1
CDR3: CASSEGKREGFF
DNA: TGTGCCAGCAGCGAGGGGAAGCGGGAGGGGTTCTTC

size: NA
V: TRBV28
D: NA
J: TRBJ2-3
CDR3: CASSPYTGSSDTQYF
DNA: TGTGCCAGCAGTCCATATACCGGGTCCTCAGATACGCAGTATTTT

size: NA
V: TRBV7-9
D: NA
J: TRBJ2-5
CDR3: CASSLDGGPTPETQYF
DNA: TGTGCCAGCAGCTTAGACGGGGGTCCGACCCCAGAGACCCAGTACTTC